The rows below give T cell receptor beta chains drawn from one sample of a study of T cell repertoires in cytomegalovirus infection. From the reads, TCRdb called clonotypes with MiXCR, one entry per CDR3 protein. This table has approximately 240,000 distinct CDR3 sequences, roughly an eighth appearing once. Sequencing was carried out using PBMCs. Receptor source: a human donor in good health (CMV status not recorded). Some clones in this sample may be carry-over from other donors' samples. CDR3s include the opening cysteine and the closing phenylalanine or tryptophan. A D gene is named only where the DNA matches it firmly.

V: TRBV12-3/TRBV12-4
D: TRBD1
CDR3: CASSFSRDRGPYEQYF

V: TRBV29-1
D: -
CDR3: CSVEDLGTEAFF

V: TRBV6-2/TRBV6-3
D: TRBD2
CDR3: CASSPGVPGLKSSYEQYF

V: TRBV7-6
D: -
CDR3: CASSSGGGGEKLFF

V: TRBV6-2/TRBV6-3
D: TRBD1
CDR3: CAAGQDSYEQYF

V: TRBV7-2
D: TRBD1
CDR3: CASILRTGSDEQYF

V: TRBV5-1
D: -
CDR3: CASSVGPSNTEAFF

V: TRBV28
D: -
CDR3: CVSTRPGADTQYF

V: TRBV29-1
D: TRBD1
CDR3: CSVVGGPSQPQHF

V: TRBV29-1
D: -
CDR3: CSVGTYEQYF

V: TRBV20-1
D: TRBD2
CDR3: CSAREGTSGAQFF

V: TRBV5-5
D: -
CDR3: CASSVGAAQNSPLHF

V: TRBV7-2
D: -
CDR3: CASSLDPGLETQHF

V: TRBV10-3
D: -
CDR3: CAISEPPVNTQYF

V: TRBV7-3
D: -
CDR3: CASSPSDRWGNTEAFF